Listed here are 20 T cell receptor beta chains from one sample, sequenced in a study of CD8+ T cells in alopecia areata. The sequencing template was cDNA reverse transcribed from extracted RNA. Profiled with immunoSEQ multiplex PCR; TCRdb holds only in-frame clones, not every one. The repertoire consists of approximately 210,000 clones, with over 60% occurring once and the leading ten covering 0.95% to 1.5%. This sample's treatment: oral pan-JAK inhibitor, 5-10 mg twice daily. This specimen consisted of CD4+ T cells sorted from blood, obtained around week 44, from a patient treated with tofacitinib. These receptors all come from a human donor with alopecia areata.

The rearrangement joins TRBV30 to TRBJ1-5, with unresolved D. The CDR3 runs to 14 residues. Germline CDR1 and CDR2: GTSNPN and SVGIG (reference sequence). V was clipped by 1 base and J by 1 base, with 8 bases between them. The CDR3 is CAWSASRSNQPQHF. The DNA for the CDR3 is TGTGCCTGGAGTGCGAGTAGGAGCAATCAGCCCCAGCATTTT. Variable domain in full (rest from reference TRBV30 and TRBJ1-5): SQTIHQWPATLVQPVGSPLSLECTVEGTSNPNLYWYRQAAGRGLQLLFYSVGIGQISSEVPQNLSASRPQDRQFILSSKKLLLSDSGFYLCAWSASRSNQPQHFGDGTRLSIL.

The CDR3 DNA follows: TGCAGCGTTGTTTCGGAGTATGGCTACACCTTC. Amino acid sequence: CSVVSEYGYTF. This chain joins TRBV29-1 and TRBJ1-2; D call uncertain. There are 11 residues in the CDR3. V was trimmed by 4 bases and J by 5 bases, leaving 8 bases between them. The germline V gene encodes CDR1 SQVTM and CDR2 ANQGSEA.

The chain has TRBV6-5 and TRBJ2-1; 12 bases are shared with TRBD2. Germline CDR1 MNHEY, CDR2 SVGAGI. V lost 5 bases, J lost 7 bases, and 3 bases stayed unmatched. CDR3 length: 14 amino acids. In nucleotides, the CDR3 is TGTGCCAGCAGTGAGGGGACTAGCGGGAATGAGCAGTTCTTC. This sequence encodes CASSEGTSGNEQFF.

The gene calls are TRBV7-9 and TRBJ1-2; perhaps TRBD1 as D (6 bases). This CDR3 region has 14 residues. V lost 3 bases to trimming and J lost 6 bases, with 14 bases between them. Germline lookup yields CDR1 SEHNR and CDR2 FQNEAQ (reference sequence). CDR3 DNA: TGTGCCAGCAGCTTTCTAACAGGGACCGATGGCTACACCTTC. Residues: CASSFLTGTDGYTF. Together with reference TRBV7-9 and TRBJ1-2, the CDR3 gives the full variable domain: DTGVSQNPRHKITKRGQNVTFRCDPISEHNRLYWYRQTLGQGPEFLTYFQNEAQLEKSRLLSDRFSAERPKGSFSTLEIQRTEQGDSAMYLCASSFLTGTDGYTFGSGTRLTVV.

This chain joins TRBV18 and TRBJ2-1; D is possibly TRBD2 (6 bases). The V gene's germline CDR1 is KGHSH and CDR2 LQKENI. The CDR3 is 16 residues long. V lost 8 bases, J lost 0 bases, and 17 bases lay in between. This CDR3 is CASQEEGLSSYNEQFF. CDR3 DNA sequence: TGTGCCAGCCAAGAGGAGGGGCTAAGCTCCTACAATGAGCAGTTCTTC.

This chain joins TRBV10-3 and TRBJ2-4; D gene uncertain. Germline CDR1 reads ENHRY; CDR2 reads SYGVKD. The CDR3 totals 14 residues. V was cut by 3 bases and J by 3 bases, with 9 bases left in between. CDR3 region: CAISDSADKNIQYF. The CDR3 bases are TGTGCCATCAGTGATAGTGCGGACAAAAACATTCAGTACTTC.

V gene TRBV6-1 combines with J gene TRBJ1-4; D gene uncertain. Germline values: CDR1 MNHNS, CDR2 SASEGT. This CDR3 has 15 amino acids. V shed 7 bases and J shed 6 bases, with 18 bases lying between them. CDR3 bases: TGTGCCAGCAACGCGGGCTCACTTCGGGATGAAAAACTGTTTTTT. Residues: CASNAGSLRDEKLFF.

V is TRBV4-3 and J is TRBJ1-1, with D possibly TRBD1 on 6 matching bases. Germline V lookup: CDR1 LGHNA, CDR2 YSLEER. V was trimmed by 3 bases and J by 8 bases, leaving 13 bases between them. The CDR3 covers 13 residues. CDR3 bases: TGCGCCAGCAGCCAGGAAGGGGGTTCGGAAGCTTTCTTT. It translates to CASSQEGGSEAFF.

CDR3 nucleotide sequence: TGCGCCAGCTGGCTAGCGGGCACCGGGGAGCTGTTTTTT. Its protein is CASWLAGTGELFF. The genes are TRBV5-1 and TRBJ2-2; 8 nucleotides match TRBD2. There are 13 residues in the CDR3. Germline lookup yields CDR1 SGHRS and CDR2 YFSETQ. V lost 7 bases, J lost 4 bases, and 3 bases stayed unmatched.

The chain uses TRBV6-5 and TRBJ1-5; TRBD1 matches at 9 bases. This CDR3 comprises 15 residues. The junction had 4 bases not matched to a gene; V was cut back by 2 bases and J by 5 bases. Germline V gene data show CDR1 as MNHEY and CDR2 as SVGAGI. CDR3 residues: CASSYGTGRDQPQHF. The CDR3 DNA sequence: TGTGCCAGCAGTTACGGGACAGGGAGGGATCAGCCCCAGCATTTT.

This clone was counted between two and nine times. The J gene is TRBJ2-1, the V gene TRBV7-9, with 8 bases lining up with TRBD1. Germline CDR1 reads SEHNR; CDR2 reads FQNEAQ (reference sequence). The CDR3 extends over 16 amino acids. Losses at the gene ends were 0 bases for V and 5 bases for J; bases not matched to a gene: 6. The CDR3 nucleotides are TGTGCCAGCAGCTTAGCGTCAGGGACAGGTAACAATGAGCAGTTCTTC. Translated, it gives CASSLASGTGNNEQFF.

As for this clone: Its ends do not fully match the called genes, so a read error is possible. The CDR3 spells CASSEPGDRPHYF. CDR3 sequence (DNA): TGTGCCAGCAGTGAACCCGGGGACAGACCACATTATTTC. The gene calls are TRBV25-1 and TRBJ2-7, with TRBD1 identical over 7 bases. The germline V gene has CDR1 MGHDK and CDR2 SYGVNS. The CDR3 has 13 residues.

The rearrangement links TRBV29-1 to TRBJ1-4; D not certain. Germline CDR1 SQVTM, CDR2 ANQGSEA. V was pared by 5 bases and J by 8 bases, with 12 bases between. There are 12 residues in the CDR3. Written as DNA, the CDR3 is TGCAGCGTTTCAGCCGAGGAAGAAAAACTGTTTTTT. Residues: CSVSAEEEKLFF. Full variable domain (rest looked up from reference TRBV29-1 and TRBJ1-4): SAVISQKPSRDICQRGTSLTIQCQVDSQVTMMFWYRQQPGQSLTLIATANQGSEATYESGFVIDKFPISRPNLTFSTLTVSNMSPEDSSIYLCSVSAEEEKLFFGSGTQLSVL.

The gene calls are TRBV6-1 and TRBJ2-7; possible D gene TRBD2, 5 bases. The germline V and J ends were trimmed by 4 bases and 6 bases, with 25 bases remaining between them. Germline CDR1 and CDR2: MNHNS and SASEGT. The CDR3 contains 17 residues. CDR3 DNA: TGTGCCAGCAGTGGGTTACTCTTTGAGGGCGTCGGGTCCGAGCAGTACTTC. Its translation is CASSGLLFEGVGSEQYF.

This rearrangement joins TRBV27 to TRBJ2-3; 8 bases are shared with TRBD1. The V segment lost 8 bases and the J segment 5 bases; nucleotides outside the gene matches: 9. The germline V gene encodes CDR1 MNHEY and CDR2 SMNVEV (reference sequence). The CDR3 totals 14 residues. CDR3 amino acids: CASAEQGGGDTQYF. DNA of the CDR3: TGTGCCAGCGCTGAACAGGGGGGTGGAGATACGCAGTATTTT.

This clone appeared a single time. The rearrangement links TRBV9 to TRBJ2-3, with no clear D. The V gene's germline CDR1 is SGDLS and CDR2 YYNGEE. Trimming cost V 3 bases and J 2 bases, with 10 bases left between them. This CDR3 has 14 residues. CDR3 bases: TGTGCCAGCAGCGGGGCTGTCTTCACAGATACGCAGTATTTT. Protein product: CASSGAVFTDTQYF.

This clone was found a few times. The genes are TRBV5-4 and TRBJ1-4; TRBD1 aligns across 9 bases. With V trimmed by 1 base and J by 7 bases, 2 bases remained unmatched. Germline values: CDR1 SGHNT, CDR2 YYREEE (reference sequence). There are 14 residues in the CDR3. DNA for the CDR3: TGTGCCAGCAGCTTGAAGGGACAGGGTGAAAAACTGTTTTTT. Encoded protein: CASSLKGQGEKLFF.

This clone was seen once. The rearrangement joins TRBV28 to TRBJ2-7; no firm D call. Germline CDR1 reads MDHEN; CDR2 reads SYDVKM. With 6 bases removed from V and 5 bases from J, the gap between germline ends came to 11 bases. CDR3 length: 12 amino acids. CDR3 in DNA: TGTGCCAGCAGAACCTCTAGGCACGAGCAGTACTTC. The encoded protein is CASRTSRHEQYF.

The chain carries TRBV30 and TRBJ1-5, with D possibly matching TRBD1 (5 bases). CDR1 is GTSNPN, CDR2 SVGIG, per germline (reference sequence). The CDR3 contains 14 residues. V was cut by 2 bases and J by 4 bases, with 12 bases left in between. The CDR3 region has the DNA TGTGCCTGGAGTTTACCGGGACGTAATCAGCCCCAGCATTTT. This translates into CAWSLPGRNQPQHF.

In its sample, this clone was seen once. Compared with germline, one end of the junction differs, possibly owing to a read error. The J gene is TRBJ1-2, the V gene TRBV7-2; D ambiguous. This CDR3 has 13 residues. From germline, CDR1 is SGHTA and CDR2 FQGNSA. The CDR3 is CASSVAVNYGYTF. Here the CDR3 DNA reads TGTGCCAGCAGCGTAGCCGTAAACTATGGCTACACCTTC.